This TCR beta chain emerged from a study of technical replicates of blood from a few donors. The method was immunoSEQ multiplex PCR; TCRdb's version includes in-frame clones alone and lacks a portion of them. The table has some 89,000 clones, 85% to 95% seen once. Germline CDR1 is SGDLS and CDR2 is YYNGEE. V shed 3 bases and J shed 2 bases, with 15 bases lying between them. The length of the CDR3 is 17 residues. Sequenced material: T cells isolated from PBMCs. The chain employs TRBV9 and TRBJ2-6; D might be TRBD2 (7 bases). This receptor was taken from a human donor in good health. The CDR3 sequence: CASSGGGQIAGANVLTF. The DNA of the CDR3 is TGTGCCAGCAGCGGGGGGGGACAAATTGCTGGGGCCAACGTCCTGACTTTC.